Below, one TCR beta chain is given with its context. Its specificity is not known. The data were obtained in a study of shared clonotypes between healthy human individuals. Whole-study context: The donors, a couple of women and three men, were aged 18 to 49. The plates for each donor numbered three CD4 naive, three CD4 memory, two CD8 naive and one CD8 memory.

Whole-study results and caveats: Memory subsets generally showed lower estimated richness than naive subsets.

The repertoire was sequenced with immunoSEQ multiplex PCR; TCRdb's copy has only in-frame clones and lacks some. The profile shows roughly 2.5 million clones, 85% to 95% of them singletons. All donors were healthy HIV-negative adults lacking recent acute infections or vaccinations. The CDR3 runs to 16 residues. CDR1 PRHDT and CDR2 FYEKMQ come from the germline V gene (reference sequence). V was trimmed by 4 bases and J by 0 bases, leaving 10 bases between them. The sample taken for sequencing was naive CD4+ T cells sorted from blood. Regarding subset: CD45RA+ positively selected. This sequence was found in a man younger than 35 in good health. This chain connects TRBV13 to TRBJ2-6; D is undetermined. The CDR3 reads CASSYVKTSGANVLTF. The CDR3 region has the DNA TGTGCCAGCAGCTACGTAAAAACCTCTGGGGCCAACGTCCTGACTTTC.